This record covers a single T cell receptor beta chain. Its antigen is unknown. The sample originates from a study of vaccination and CD4 T cells after COVID-19. Study in general: Blood was drawn a median around 70 days post second dose, range 14 to 241.

Time point in this sample: late sampling 161 to 241 days after vaccination in a few convalescent patients. Treatment of the sample: roughly 10-day PBMC culture with coronavirus spike peptide pools or control peptides (ViraFEST assay). The ViraFEST method relied on peptide pools to expand antigen-specific T cells, followed by TCR sequencing. Study-wide findings and caveats: The median count of SARS-CoV-2-reactive clonotypes rose from around 21 to 38, not significantly.

An Oncomine TCR Beta short-read assay was used to sequence the DNA from cultured CD4+ T cells. One entry per CDR3 protein, called by TCRdb with MiXCR from the PCR reads. The table lists around 27,000 distinct CDR3 sequences, 28% of them singletons, with around 7.5% in the top ten. The source was CD4+ T cells from blood, cultured in vitro, collected about 7 months after SARS-CoV-2 vaccination. The TCR sequence derives from a human donor who had recovered from COVID-19.

The DNA for the CDR3 is TGCAGTGCTAGGGATACTAGCGACTTCGGGGAGCTGTTTTTT. This translates into CSARDTSDFGELFF. The chain joins TRBV20-1 to TRBJ2-2; TRBD2 matches at 7 bases. The trim removed 3 bases at V and 7 bases at J, leaving 8 bases unmatched. This CDR3 is built from 14 residues. Germline V lookup: CDR1 DFQATT, CDR2 SNEGSKA (reference sequence).